A selection of T cell receptor beta chains follows, all from one sample in a study of blood T cell repertoires in COVID-19. Here immunoSEQ multiplex PCR was the method, and the copy in TCRdb shows in-frame clones only, minus some. This repertoire shows more than 200,000 clones, 75% to 90% found once; its top ten account for 3.5% to 5%. The source material was PBMCs or T cells enriched from blood (not recorded which). The origin of the receptors is a woman aged 25 to 39 who had recovered from COVID-19. The CDR3 runs from the conserved cysteine through the conserved F or W. A D gene is named only where the DNA matches it firmly. Part of the rows lack a size; the others show once, few, many or a class for expanded clones.

clone size	J gene	D gene	V gene	CDR3 DNA	CDR3 protein
-	TRBJ2-7	TRBD2	TRBV7-2	TGTGCCAGCAGCATAAGCGGGAGCTCCTACGAGCAGTACTTC	CASSISGSSYEQYF
-	TRBJ2-7	-	TRBV7-2	TGTGCCAGCAGCTCAGAGGGGCGCGGGACCTACGAGCAGTACTTC	CASSSEGRGTYEQYF
-	TRBJ2-4	TRBD1	TRBV28	TGTGCCAGCAGTTTAACAGGGGGTCCCAACATTCAGTACTTC	CASSLTGGPNIQYF
-	TRBJ1-4	TRBD1	TRBV29-1	TGCAGCGGCTACACAGGGGTCGGTGAAAAACTGTTTTTT	CSGYTGVGEKLFF
-	TRBJ1-2	-	TRBV4-1	TGCGCCAGCAGCCAAGACGCACTCCGCGCCTATGGCTACACCTTC	CASSQDALRAYGYTF
-	TRBJ1-2	-	TRBV28	TGTGCCAGCAGTCTACAAACAGGGACGGGCTACACCTTC	CASSLQTGTGYTF
-	TRBJ1-1	TRBD1	TRBV5-1	TGCGCCAGCAGCTTACACCGGGACAGGGGACCAACTGAAGCTTTCTTT	CASSLHRDRGPTEAFF
once	TRBJ2-1	-	TRBV6-4	TGTGCCAGCAGTATCACTCCCCTCAATGAGCAGTTCTTC	CASSITPLNEQFF
-	TRBJ2-3	-	TRBV28	TGTGCCAGCACCTTGGGGCTAGCGACAGATACGCAGTATTTT	CASTLGLATDTQYF
-	TRBJ2-3	-	TRBV27	TGTGCCAGCAGCTCCTCGGTCCTTATACGATTCACAGATACGCAGTATTTT	CASSSSVLIRFTDTQYF
-	TRBJ1-4	TRBD1	TRBV19	TGTGCCTCGACGGAGGGGGCGGGAGAAAAACTGTTTTTT	CASTEGAGEKLFF
-	TRBJ1-1	-	TRBV4-1	TGCGCCAGCAGCCAAGGGGTGACAGGGAACACTGAAGCTTTCTTT	CASSQGVTGNTEAFF
-	TRBJ1-1	-	TRBV7-6	TGTGCCAGCAGCCCTAGACAGGACCTGAACACTGAAGCTTTCTTT	CASSPRQDLNTEAFF
once	TRBJ2-5	-	TRBV5-8	TGTGCCAGCAGCTTGGGGACAGATCAAGAGACCCAGTACTTC	CASSLGTDQETQYF
-	TRBJ2-7	TRBD2	TRBV5-4	TGTGCCAGCAGCTGGAGCGGGAGCCTCTACGAGCAGTACTTC	CASSWSGSLYEQYF
once	TRBJ2-2	TRBD1	TRBV5-1	TGCGCCAGCAGCTTGTTGGACGGGACAGGGTCAACCGGGGAGCTGTTTTTT	CASSLLDGTGSTGELFF
-	TRBJ1-1	-	TRBV6-5	TGTGCCAGCAGTTACTCCGGGGGGCGCGGATCGGCTTTCTTT	CASSYSGGRGSAFF
-	TRBJ2-7	-	TRBV4-2	TGTGCCAGCAGCCAAGCACCGACAGGGAGGTTTCCGTACTTC	CASSQAPTGRFPYF
-	TRBJ2-1	TRBD2	TRBV5-1	TGCGCCAGCAGCCCGTCGGTAGCGGGAGGTATGAATGAGCAGTTCTTC	CASSPSVAGGMNEQFF
-	TRBJ1-1	TRBD1	TRBV11-1	TGTGCCAGCAGCTCACTACCGACAGGGGGGAACACTGAAGCTTTCTTT	CASSSLPTGGNTEAFF
-	TRBJ1-1	TRBD1	TRBV19	TGTGCCAGTAGAACCAGACAGGGACGGACTGAAGCTTTCTTT	CASRTRQGRTEAFF
once	TRBJ1-2	-	TRBV10-3	TGTGCCATCAGTGAGTCGGGGGGTGAGTCTGGCTACACCTTC	CAISESGGESGYTF
-	TRBJ1-4	TRBD1	TRBV27	TGTGCCAGCAGTAAACAGGGGACCATAACTAATGAAAAACTGTTTTTT	CASSKQGTITNEKLFF
-	TRBJ2-1	TRBD2	TRBV7-8	TGTGCCAGCAGCGACACTCGACTAGCGGGAGGGCCTCGTGAGCAGTTCTTC	CASSDTRLAGGPREQFF
-	TRBJ1-2	-	TRBV10-3	TGTGCCATCAGTGACTTCTCTGCAACAGGGCCTTTAGCTAACTATGGCTACACCTTC	CAISDFSATGPLANYGYTF
-	TRBJ2-2	-	TRBV7-2	TGTGCCAGCAGCTTAGCAGCTCTTCGGGGGGAGCTGTTTTTT	CASSLAALRGELFF
-	TRBJ1-1	TRBD1	TRBV6-5	TGTGCCAGCAGTTACTCTTCCGGGACAGGGAACACTGAAGCTTTCTTT	CASSYSSGTGNTEAFF